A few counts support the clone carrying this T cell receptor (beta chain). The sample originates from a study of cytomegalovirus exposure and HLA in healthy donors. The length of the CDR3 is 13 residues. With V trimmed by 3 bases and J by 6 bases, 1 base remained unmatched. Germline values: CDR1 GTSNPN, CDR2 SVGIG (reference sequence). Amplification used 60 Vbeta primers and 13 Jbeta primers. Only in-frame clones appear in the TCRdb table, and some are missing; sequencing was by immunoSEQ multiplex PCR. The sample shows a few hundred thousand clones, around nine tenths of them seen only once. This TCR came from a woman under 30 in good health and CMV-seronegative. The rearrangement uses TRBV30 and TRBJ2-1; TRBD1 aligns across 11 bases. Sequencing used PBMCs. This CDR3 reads CAWRDRGLNEQFF. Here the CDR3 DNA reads TGTGCCTGGAGGGACAGGGGGCTCAATGAGCAGTTCTTC.